The 20 T cell receptor beta chains below were found in one sample sequenced in a study of neoadjuvant anti-PD-1 for oral cavity cancer. Data came from immunoSEQ multiplex PCR; TCRdb stores just in-frame clones and leaves some out. Here the sample spans about 72,000 clones, 65% to 85% being singletons. The input for sequencing was PBMCs, taken before nivolumab (anti-PD-1) treatment. Receptor source: a person between 35 and 79 years old with oral cavity squamous cell carcinoma.

This clone was recorded a few times. The J gene is TRBJ2-1, the V gene TRBV6-6; D might be TRBD2 (6 bases). CDR1 is MNHNY and CDR2 is SVGAGI in the germline V gene (reference sequence). This CDR3 comprises 13 residues. V gave up 9 bases and J gave up 4 bases, with 13 bases separating them. CDR3 coding DNA: TGTGCCAGTATTACTCGGGAGTACAATGAGCAGTTCTTC. Translated: CASITREYNEQFF.

This clone was counted a few times. The chain employs TRBV4-1 and TRBJ1-2; D might be TRBD1 (5 bases). With 1 base removed from V and 13 bases from J, the gap between germline ends came to 13 bases. CDR3 length equals 12 residues. The V gene's germline CDR1 is MGHRA and CDR2 YSYEKL. The CDR3 here is CASSQVQGVSTF. For the CDR3, the DNA is TGCGCCAGCAGCCAAGTTCAGGGTGTATCCACCTTC.

The genes are TRBV5-6 and TRBJ2-3; D not certain. V shed 5 bases and J shed 0 bases, with 13 bases lying between them. Germline values: CDR1 SGHDT, CDR2 YYEEEE. The CDR3 spans 15 residues. The chain's CDR3 is CASRLTGESTDTQYF. DNA of the CDR3: TGTGCCAGCAGATTGACTGGAGAGAGCACAGATACGCAGTATTTT.

The rearrangement links TRBV2 to TRBJ2-2, with D tentatively TRBD1 (5 bases). The germline V gene has CDR1 SNHLY and CDR2 FYNNEI. The V gene lost 0 bases and the J gene lost 5 bases, with 13 bases spanning the gap. CDR3 length: 16 amino acids. The CDR3 reads CASSEARQGRTGELFF. The CDR3 DNA follows: TGTGCCAGCAGTGAAGCGAGGCAGGGTAGGACCGGGGAGCTGTTTTTT.

The genes are TRBV6-1 and TRBJ2-7; D might be TRBD2 (5 bases). The germline gives CDR1 MNHNS, CDR2 SASEGT. The CDR3 covers 14 residues. Trimming pared 6 bases from V and 5 bases from J, leaving 17 bases between. CDR3: CASRARPEGNEQYF. For the CDR3, the DNA is TGTGCCAGCAGGGCCCGGCCTGAGGGAAACGAGCAGTACTTC.

V is TRBV5-1 and J is TRBJ1-2; no clear D gene. V lost 2 bases and J 4 bases, leaving 9 bases between the germline ends. The CDR3 is 13 amino acids. Per germline, CDR1 SGHRS and CDR2 YFSETQ. In DNA form, the CDR3 reads TGCGCCAGCAGCTTAGGGCAGTCCTATGGCTACACCTTC. It yields the protein CASSLGQSYGYTF.

The chain links TRBV6-1 to TRBJ1-4; D is ambiguous. The germline gives CDR1 MNHNS, CDR2 SASEGT. Trimming removed 1 base from V and 8 bases from J, with 11 bases in between. The CDR3 is made up of 14 amino acids. Here the CDR3 DNA reads TGTGCCAGCAGTGAAGACGGTCGGAGGGAAAAACTGTTTTTT. Encoded protein: CASSEDGRREKLFF.

The gene calls are TRBV6-1 and TRBJ1-2, with 8 bases that match TRBD1. The V and J ends lost 5 bases and 7 bases, in that order; junction bases with no gene match: 9. This CDR3 contains 14 residues. Germline V lookup: CDR1 MNHNS, CDR2 SASEGT. The CDR3 DNA reads as TGTGCCAGCAGTCAACAGACAGGGGTTCGTGGCTACACCTTC. It translates to CASSQQTGVRGYTF.

V and J are TRBV29-1 and TRBJ1-1, with D unclear. CDR1 and CDR2 from the germline V gene are SQVTM and ANQGSEA. Trimming removed 0 bases at V and 1 base at J, with 0 bases between. The CDR3 sequence is 11 residues long. In DNA form, the CDR3 reads TGCAGCGTTGAAGAGAACACTGAAGCTTTCTTT. Its protein is CSVEENTEAFF.

The CDR3 DNA reads TGTGCCAGCAGCTTTTGGGACGACCAAAACATTCAGTACTTC. It translates to CASSFWDDQNIQYF. The V and J genes are TRBV7-9 and TRBJ2-4; D possibly matches TRBD1 or TRBD2 (5 bases each). CDR1 and CDR2 from the germline V gene are SEHNR and FQNEAQ (reference sequence). The CDR3 contains 14 residues. The V end was cut by 3 bases, the J end by 5 bases, with 11 bases between.

V gene TRBV19 combines with J gene TRBJ1-5, with D hard to call. Germline V lookup: CDR1 LNHDA, CDR2 SQIVND (reference sequence). V lost 1 base and J 5 bases, leaving 12 bases between the germline ends. The CDR3 totals 15 residues. The CDR3 region has the DNA TGTGCCAGTAGTATAGGTTACACTCGCCATCAGCCCCAGCATTTT. Protein product: CASSIGYTRHQPQHF.

The chain combines TRBV4-1 with TRBJ1-3, with 9 bases fitting TRBD1. J was trimmed by 4 bases and V by 1 base; bases with no gene match: 5. CDR1 is MGHRA, CDR2 YSYEKL, per germline. This CDR3 is built from 16 residues. Here the CDR3 reads CASSQGAGQGGNTIYF. CDR3 nucleotide sequence: TGCGCCAGCAGCCAAGGGGCAGGACAGGGGGGAAACACCATATATTTT.

The chain uses TRBV30 and TRBJ1-3; D might be TRBD1 (5 bases). The germline CDR1 and CDR2 sequences are GTSNPN and SVGIG (reference sequence). The CDR3 is made up of 13 amino acids. The V end lost 5 bases, the J end lost 4 bases, and 12 bases lay between the germline ends. The DNA of the CDR3 is TGTGCCTGGGACGGGACGGGAGGAAACACCATATATTTT. This codes for CAWDGTGGNTIYF. Drawing the rest from reference TRBV30 and TRBJ1-3, the complete variable domain is SQTIHQWPATLVQPVGSPLSLECTVEGTSNPNLYWYRQAAGRGLQLLFYSVGIGQISSEVPQNLSASRPQDRQFILSSKKLLLSDSGFYLCAWDGTGGNTIYFGEGSWLTVV.

The chain recombines TRBV6-5 with TRBJ2-3; D is uncertain. V gave up 1 base and J gave up 1 base, with 9 bases separating them. CDR1 is MNHEY and CDR2 is SVGAGI in the germline V gene. The CDR3 is 15 amino acids. CDR3 in amino acids: CASSYWTAGTDTQYF. DNA of the CDR3: TGTGCCAGCAGTTACTGGACGGCGGGCACAGATACGCAGTATTTT.

The chain recombines TRBV11-2 with TRBJ2-5; TRBD1 matches 9 bases. Germline CDR1 reads SGHAT; CDR2 reads FQNNGV. CDR3 length equals 15 residues. V shed 1 base and J 7 bases; nucleotides not matched to a gene: 7. The CDR3 region is CASSLGTGGIGTQYF. The CDR3 region has the DNA TGTGCCAGCAGCTTAGGAACAGGGGGCATCGGGACCCAGTACTTC. Drawing the rest from reference TRBV11-2 and TRBJ2-5, the complete variable domain is EAGVAQSPRYKIIEKRQSVAFWCNPISGHATLYWYQQILGQGPKLLIQFQNNGVVDDSQLPKDRFSAERLKGVDSTLKIQPAKLEDSAVYLCASSLGTGGIGTQYFGPGTRLLVL.

This chain uses TRBV7-9 with TRBJ1-1; D ambiguous. CDR1 and CDR2 from the germline V gene are SEHNR and FQNEAQ (reference sequence). The CDR3 runs 13 residues. V was pared by 11 bases and J by 1 base, with 14 bases between. The CDR3: CASEEVSNTEAFF. CDR3 bases: TGTGCCTCCGAGGAAGTATCGAACACTGAAGCTTTCTTT.

The rearrangement joins TRBV14 to TRBJ1-2; D possibly corresponds to TRBD1 (6 bases). Trimming took 3 bases from V and 4 from J, leaving 15 bases between them. In germline, CDR1 is SGHDN, CDR2 FVKESK. The CDR3 loop spans 15 amino acids. CDR3 region: CASSQTRDNSYGYTF. CDR3 DNA sequence: TGTGCCAGCAGCCAGACCAGGGACAACAGCTATGGCTACACCTTC. The full variable domain, rest sourced from reference TRBV14 and TRBJ1-2, is EAGVTQFPSHSVIEKGQTVTLRCDPISGHDNLYWYRRVMGKEIKFLLHFVKESKQDESGMPNNRFLAERTGGTYSTLKVQPAELEDSGVYFCASSQTRDNSYGYTFGSGTRLTVV.

The rearrangement links TRBV6-5 to TRBJ1-3, with unresolved D. The CDR3 totals 15 residues. The V gene lost 2 bases and the J gene lost 0 bases, with 8 bases spanning the gap. Germline CDR1 and CDR2: MNHEY and SVGAGI. CDR3: CASSYGISSGNTIYF. CDR3 DNA sequence: TGTGCCAGCAGTTACGGGATTAGCTCTGGAAACACCATATATTTT.

The chain is built from TRBV13 and TRBJ2-3, with D perhaps assigned TRBD1 or TRBD2 (5 bases each). The CDR3 totals 16 residues. V gave up 4 bases and J gave up 2 bases, with 16 bases separating them. Germline V CDR1 and CDR2: PRHDT, FYEKMQ (reference sequence). CDR3 residues: CASSWGLGGFTDTQYF. CDR3 bases: TGTGCCAGCAGCTGGGGGTTAGGCGGGTTCACAGATACGCAGTATTTT. Together with reference TRBV13 and TRBJ2-3, the CDR3 gives the full variable domain: AAGVIQSPRHLIKEKRETATLKCYPIPRHDTVYWYQQGPGQDPQFLISFYEKMQSDKGSIPDRFSAQQFSDYHSELNMSSLELGDSALYFCASSWGLGGFTDTQYFGPGTRLTVL.

This clone occurred once. This chain joins TRBV4-1 and TRBJ1-1, with D uncertain. The germline V and J ends were trimmed by 1 base and 1 base, with 16 bases remaining between them. The CDR3 is 17 residues long. CDR1 MGHRA and CDR2 YSYEKL come from the germline V gene. The CDR3 coding sequence is TGCGCCAGCAGCCAAGTGCACCCACGAACTCCGAACACTGAAGCTTTCTTT. This encodes CASSQVHPRTPNTEAFF.